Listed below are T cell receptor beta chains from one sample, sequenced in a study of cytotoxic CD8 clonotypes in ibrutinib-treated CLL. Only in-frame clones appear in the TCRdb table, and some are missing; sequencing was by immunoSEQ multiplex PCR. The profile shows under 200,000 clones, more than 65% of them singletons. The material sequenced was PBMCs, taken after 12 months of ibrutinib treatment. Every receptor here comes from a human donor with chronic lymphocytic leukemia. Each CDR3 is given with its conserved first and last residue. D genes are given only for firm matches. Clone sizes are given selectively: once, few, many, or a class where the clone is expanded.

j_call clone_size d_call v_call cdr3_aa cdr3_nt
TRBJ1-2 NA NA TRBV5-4 CASSPGGDLPYGYTF TGTGCCAGCAGCCCTGGGGGTGACCTCCCATATGGCTACACCTTC
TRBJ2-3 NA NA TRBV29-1 CSVEVLTSTDTQYF TGCAGCGTTGAAGTTTTGACTAGCACAGATACGCAGTATTTT
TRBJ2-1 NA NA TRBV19 CASSIIEQGSNEQFF TGTGCCAGTAGTATCATAGAACAGGGTTCAAATGAGCAGTTCTTC
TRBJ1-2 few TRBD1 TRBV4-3 CASSQDRTGGYTF TGCGCCAGCAGCCAAGACCGGACAGGTGGCTACACCTTC
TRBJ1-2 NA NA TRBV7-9 CASSLDRSAYGYTF TGTGCCAGCAGCTTAGACAGGAGTGCCTATGGCTACACCTTC
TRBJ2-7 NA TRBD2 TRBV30 CAWSLAGEQYF TGTGCCTGGAGCCTAGCGGGGGAGCAGTACTTC
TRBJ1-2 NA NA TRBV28 CASSFRSNYGYTF TGTGCCAGCAGTTTTCGGTCTAACTATGGCTACACCTTC
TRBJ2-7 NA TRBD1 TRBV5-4 CASSLRDSSYEQYF TGTGCCAGCAGCCTCCGGGACAGCTCCTACGAGCAGTACTTC
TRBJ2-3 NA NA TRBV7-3 CASSFRGDDTQYF TGTGCCAGCAGCTTCAGAGGGGATGATACGCAGTATTTT
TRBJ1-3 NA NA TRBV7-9 CASSIGGSGNTIYF TGTGCCAGCAGCATAGGGGGTTCTGGAAACACCATATATTTT
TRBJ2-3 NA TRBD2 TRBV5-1 CASSPGVLAGQTDTQYF TGCGCCAGCAGCCCGGGGGTCCTAGCGGGACAAACAGATACGCAGTATTTT
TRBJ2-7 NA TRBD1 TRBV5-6 CASSLVGQNYEQYF TGTGCCAGCAGCTTGGTGGGACAGAATTACGAGCAGTACTTC
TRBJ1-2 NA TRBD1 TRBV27 CASSLGQSYGYTF TGTGCCAGCAGTTTGGGACAGAGCTATGGCTACACCTTC
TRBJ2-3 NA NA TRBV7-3 CASSSQRLVGGRMEQYF TGTGCCAGCAGCTCGCAAAGGTTGGTCGGTGGCAGGATGGAGCAGTATTTT
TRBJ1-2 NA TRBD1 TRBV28 CASSPMGTGNYGYTF TGTGCCAGCAGTCCAATGGGGACAGGCAACTATGGCTACACCTTC
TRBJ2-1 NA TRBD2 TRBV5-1 CASRDGLAGGKAVDEQFF TGCGCCAGCAGAGACGGACTAGCGGGGGGTAAGGCTGTTGATGAGCAGTTCTTC
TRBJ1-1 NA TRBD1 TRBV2 CASSPDRDTEAFF TGTGCCAGCAGTCCGGACAGGGACACTGAAGCTTTCTTT